The rows below give T cell receptor beta chains drawn from one sample of a study of blood T cells in healthy people across ages. One entry per CDR3 protein, called by TCRdb with MiXCR from the 5' RACE reads. The sample yields more than 650,000 distinct CDR3 sequences, roughly 20% seen once. Sequencing was performed on blood. The receptors stem from a man aged 65-85 years in good health. The CDR3 runs from the conserved cysteine through the conserved F or W. The D gene is left open where the match is weak. Clone size is stated in some rows and not others, as once, few, many or a class when expanded.

few	-	TRBV28	TRBJ1-1	TGTGCCAGCAGTTCACAAGGGGTGGGGGCCAACACTGAAGCTTTCTTT	CASSSQGVGANTEAFF
few	-	TRBV20-1	TRBJ1-5	TGCAGTGCTATTGGCACTAGCAATCAGCCCCAGCATTTT	CSAIGTSNQPQHF
few	-	TRBV29-1	TRBJ1-1	TGCAGCGTTATTACAGGAATGAACACTGAAGCTTTCTTT	CSVITGMNTEAFF
-	-	TRBV6-2/TRBV6-3	TRBJ2-7	TGTGCCAGCAGTTACTTTGCGGGGTCGTACGAGCAGTACTTC	CASSYFAGSYEQYF
few	TRBD2	TRBV9	TRBJ2-5	TGTGCCAGCAGCTCCCGTCTTGGAGCGGGGGAAGAGACCCAGTACTTC	CASSSRLGAGEETQYF
-	TRBD1	TRBV3-1	TRBJ1-5	TGTGCCAGCAGTAAGGGGGCGTCGAGCAATCAGCCCCAGCATTTT	CASSKGASSNQPQHF
few	-	TRBV6-1	TRBJ2-3	TGTGCCAGCAGTGAAAGGGGTTCCCACACAGATACGCAGTATTTT	CASSERGSHTDTQYF
few	TRBD2	TRBV28	TRBJ2-3	TGTGCCTGCAGGCTGACTAGCGGGAGTCTTGCAGATACGCAGTATTTT	CACRLTSGSLADTQYF
-	TRBD1	TRBV16	TRBJ1-5	TGTGCCAGCAGACTGGACAGGGGGTGGAATCAGCCCCAGCATTTT	CASRLDRGWNQPQHF
-	TRBD2	TRBV20-1	TRBJ2-1	TGCAGTCCAAGCGGGGGGGTATTAAATGAGCAGTTCTTC	CSPSGGVLNEQFF
many	TRBD2	TRBV27	TRBJ2-3	TGTGCCAGCAGTCGTAATAGCGGGGGGCGTTCTTCAGATACGCAGTATTTT	CASSRNSGGRSSDTQYF
-	TRBD1	TRBV5-1	TRBJ2-2	TGCGCCAGCAGCCAGACAGGGACGACCGGGGAGCTGTTTTTT	CASSQTGTTGELFF
-	-	TRBV12-3/TRBV12-4	TRBJ1-5	TGTGCCAGCAGAACACAAGCGGGCGGAAATCAGCCCCAGCATTTT	CASRTQAGGNQPQHF
many	-	TRBV7-2	TRBJ1-2	TGTGCCAGCAGCTTAAGTACAACGGGTGGCTACACCTTC	CASSLSTTGGYTF
few	-	TRBV7-8	TRBJ2-3	TGTGCCAGCAGCTTACGTGACCTTTTAAGCACAGATACGCAGTATTTT	CASSLRDLLSTDTQYF
few	TRBD1	TRBV12-3/TRBV12-4	TRBJ2-6	TGTGCCAGCACCGACAGACAACCGGGACAGCCCACTTTC	CASTDRQPGQPTF
few	-	TRBV24-1	TRBJ2-5	TGTGCCACCAGTGATCCTGGACGGAGAGAGACCCAGTACTTC	CATSDPGRRETQYF
-	-	TRBV6-2/TRBV6-3	TRBJ1-5	TGTGCCAGCAGGTCCACAGGGAACAATCAGCCCCAGCATTTT	CASRSTGNNQPQHF
few	-	TRBV19	TRBJ1-1	TGTGCCAGTAGTAGGGCCCGGGGAGGCGAAGCTTTCTTT	CASSRARGGEAFF
few	-	TRBV29-1	TRBJ1-1	TGCAGCGCCTCCTGGGGGCAGAACACTGAAGCTTTCTTT	CSASWGQNTEAFF
few	-	TRBV12-3/TRBV12-4	TRBJ1-4	TGTGCCAGCAGACCGGGGGGATCGGGCGAAAAACTGTTTTTT	CASRPGGSGEKLFF
-	-	TRBV12-3/TRBV12-4	TRBJ2-1	TGTGCCAGCACTCCAAGTAGGGGGAACCTCTACAATGAGCAGTTCTTC	CASTPSRGNLYNEQFF
-	-	TRBV7-2	TRBJ1-1	TGTGCCAACAGCTTAGACGGGATGGGGGGGATAAAAGCTTTCTTT	CANSLDGMGGIKAFF
-	TRBD2	TRBV11-2	TRBJ2-3	TGTGCCAGCAGCTCACCGGGGAGCGGGGGGGCCTCAGATACGCAGTATTTT	CASSSPGSGGASDTQYF
few	TRBD1	TRBV27	TRBJ1-4	TGTGCCAGCAGTTTATCTCCCCCCAGGGGGACTAATGAAAAACTGTTTTTT	CASSLSPPRGTNEKLFF
-	-	TRBV12-3/TRBV12-4	TRBJ2-3	TGTGCCAGCAGTTTCGGACTTAGCGGCACAGATACGCAGTATTTT	CASSFGLSGTDTQYF
many	TRBD1	TRBV29-1	TRBJ2-1	TGCAGCCCCGACAGGGTTTACAATGAGCAGTTCTTC	CSPDRVYNEQFF
-	-	TRBV6-6	TRBJ2-7	TGTGCCCGCCCGGGACAATCCTACAACGAGCAGTACTTC	CARPGQSYNEQYF
-	-	TRBV12-3/TRBV12-4	TRBJ1-1	TGTGCCACCGCGTTGTTGGAAGAAGCTTTCTTT	CATALLEEAFF
few	-	TRBV5-1	TRBJ1-5	TGCGCCAGCAGCTTGGAAGGGGCGGGATATCAGCCCCAGCATTTT	CASSLEGAGYQPQHF
-	-	TRBV20-1	TRBJ1-1	TGCAGTGCTAGCATACAACAGAACACTGAAGCTTTCTTT	CSASIQQNTEAFF
few	-	TRBV6-6	TRBJ1-5	TGTGCCAGCAGTTACTTCGGGGGCAATCAGCCCCAGCATTTT	CASSYFGGNQPQHF
many	-	TRBV20-1	TRBJ1-1	TGCAGTGCTAGGTACACTGAAGCTTTCTTT	CSARYTEAFF
few	-	TRBV28	TRBJ2-7	TGTGCCAGCAGTTTCCCCGTCGGAGGAAACTACGAGCAGTACTTC	CASSFPVGGNYEQYF
many	-	TRBV10-1	TRBJ2-3	TGCGCCAGCAGCCCCCGAGGCAGGGGGGTTTCAGATACGCAGTATTTT	CASSPRGRGVSDTQYF
-	-	TRBV24-1	TRBJ1-5	TGTGCCACCTCTGGACAGCCCAATCAGCCCCAGCATTTT	CATSGQPNQPQHF
many	-	TRBV10-1	TRBJ2-7	TGCGCCAGCAGTGCGACGCGGGTCGGCGAGCAGTACTTC	CASSATRVGEQYF
-	TRBD2	TRBV9	TRBJ2-7	TGTGCCAGCAGCCCCCCCGGGACTAGCAGCTACGAGCAGTACTTC	CASSPPGTSSYEQYF